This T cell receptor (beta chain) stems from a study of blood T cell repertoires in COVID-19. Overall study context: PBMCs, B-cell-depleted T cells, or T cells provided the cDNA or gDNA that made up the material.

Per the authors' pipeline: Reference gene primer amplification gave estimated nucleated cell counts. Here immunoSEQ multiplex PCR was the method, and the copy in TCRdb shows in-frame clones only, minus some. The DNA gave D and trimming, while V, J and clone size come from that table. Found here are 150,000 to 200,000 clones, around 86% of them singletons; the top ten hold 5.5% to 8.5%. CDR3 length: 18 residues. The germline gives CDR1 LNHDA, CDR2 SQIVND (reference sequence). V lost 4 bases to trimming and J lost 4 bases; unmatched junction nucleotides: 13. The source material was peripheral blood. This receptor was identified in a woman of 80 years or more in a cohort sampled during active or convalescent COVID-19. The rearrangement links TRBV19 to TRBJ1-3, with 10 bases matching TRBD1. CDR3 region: CASSTASTGTGVGNTIYF. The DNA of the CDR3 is TGTGCCAGTAGTACCGCCTCCACCGGGACAGGGGTCGGAAACACCATATATTTT.